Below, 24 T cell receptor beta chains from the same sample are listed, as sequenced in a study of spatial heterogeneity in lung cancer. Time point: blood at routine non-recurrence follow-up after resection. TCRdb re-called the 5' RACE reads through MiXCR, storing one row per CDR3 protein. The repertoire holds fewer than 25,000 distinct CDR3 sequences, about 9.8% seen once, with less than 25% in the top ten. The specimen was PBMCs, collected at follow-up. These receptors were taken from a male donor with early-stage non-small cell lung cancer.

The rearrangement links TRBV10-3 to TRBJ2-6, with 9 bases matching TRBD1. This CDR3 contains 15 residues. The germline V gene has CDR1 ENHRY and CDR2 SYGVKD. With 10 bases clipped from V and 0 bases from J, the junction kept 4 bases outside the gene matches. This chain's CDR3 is CATRDRDSGANVLTF. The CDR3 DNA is TGTGCCACGCGGGACAGGGACTCTGGGGCCAACGTCCTGACTTTC.

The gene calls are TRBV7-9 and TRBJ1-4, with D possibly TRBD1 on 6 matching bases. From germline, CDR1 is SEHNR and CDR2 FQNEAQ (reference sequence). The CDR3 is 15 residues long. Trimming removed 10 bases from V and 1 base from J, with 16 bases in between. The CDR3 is CATQGPRGTNEKLFF. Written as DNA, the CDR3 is TGTGCCACCCAGGGCCCCAGGGGAACTAATGAAAAACTGTTTTTT.

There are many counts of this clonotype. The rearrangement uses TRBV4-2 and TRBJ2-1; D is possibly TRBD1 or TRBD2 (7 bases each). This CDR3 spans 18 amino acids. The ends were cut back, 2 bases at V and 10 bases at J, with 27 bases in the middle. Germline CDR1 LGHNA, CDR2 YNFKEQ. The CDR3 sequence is CASSQHHLIQGGLYEQFF. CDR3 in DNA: TGTGCCAGCAGCCAACACCACCTCATCCAGGGGGGGCTTTACGAGCAGTTCTTC.

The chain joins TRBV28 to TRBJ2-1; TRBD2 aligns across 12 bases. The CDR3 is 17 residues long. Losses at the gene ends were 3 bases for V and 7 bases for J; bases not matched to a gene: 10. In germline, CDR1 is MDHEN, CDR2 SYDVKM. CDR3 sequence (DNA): TGTGCCAGCAGTTTGCTGCCTAGCGGGGGGGCCAGAAATGAGCAGTTCTTC. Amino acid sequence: CASSLLPSGGARNEQFF.

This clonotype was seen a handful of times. CDR3 amino acids: CASSGGQAYEQYF. The CDR3 DNA sequence: TGTGCCAGCAGTGGCGGACAGGCCTACGAGCAGTACTTC. The V gene is TRBV2, the J gene TRBJ2-7; 7 nucleotides agree with TRBD1. The V segment lost 4 bases and the J segment 2 bases; nucleotides outside the gene matches: 2. This CDR3 region has 13 residues. The V gene's germline CDR1 is SNHLY and CDR2 FYNNEI.

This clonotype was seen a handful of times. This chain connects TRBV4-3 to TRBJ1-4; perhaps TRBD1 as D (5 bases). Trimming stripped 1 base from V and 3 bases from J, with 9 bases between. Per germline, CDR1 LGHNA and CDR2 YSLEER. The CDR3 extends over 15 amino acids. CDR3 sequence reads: CASSQGRDPNEKLFF. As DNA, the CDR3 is TGCGCCAGCAGCCAAGGACGGGACCCTAATGAAAAACTGTTTTTT.

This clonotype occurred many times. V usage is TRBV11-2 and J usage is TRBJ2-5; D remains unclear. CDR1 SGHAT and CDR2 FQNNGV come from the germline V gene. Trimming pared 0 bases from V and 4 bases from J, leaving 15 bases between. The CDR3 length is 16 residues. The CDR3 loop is CASSLDPDLRVETQYF. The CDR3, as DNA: TGTGCCAGCAGCTTAGATCCCGACCTTCGGGTAGAGACCCAGTACTTC.

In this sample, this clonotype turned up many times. The CDR3 loop is CASSGRSGTASYEQYF. The DNA for the CDR3 is TGTGCCAGCAGCGGTAGATCCGGGACAGCCTCCTACGAGCAGTACTTC. This chain links TRBV11-2 with TRBJ2-7; 7 bases are shared with TRBD1. CDR3 length: 16 amino acids. The germline gives CDR1 SGHAT, CDR2 FQNNGV. With V trimmed by 5 bases and J by 0 bases, 10 bases remained unmatched.

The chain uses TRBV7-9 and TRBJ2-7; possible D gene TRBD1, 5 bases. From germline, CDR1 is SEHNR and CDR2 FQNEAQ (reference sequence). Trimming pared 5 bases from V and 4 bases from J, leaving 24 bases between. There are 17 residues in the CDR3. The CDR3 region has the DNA TGTGCCAGCAGCCCCACGCCTCTCGGGCAGGGAAAATACGAGCAGTACTTC. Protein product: CASSPTPLGQGKYEQYF.

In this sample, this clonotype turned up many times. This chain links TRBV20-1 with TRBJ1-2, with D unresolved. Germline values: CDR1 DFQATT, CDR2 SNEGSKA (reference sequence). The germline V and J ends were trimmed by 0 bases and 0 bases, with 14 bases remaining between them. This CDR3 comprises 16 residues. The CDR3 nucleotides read TGCAGTGCTAGAGATTTGGGGTCACAGACTAACTATGGCTACACCTTC. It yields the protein CSARDLGSQTNYGYTF.

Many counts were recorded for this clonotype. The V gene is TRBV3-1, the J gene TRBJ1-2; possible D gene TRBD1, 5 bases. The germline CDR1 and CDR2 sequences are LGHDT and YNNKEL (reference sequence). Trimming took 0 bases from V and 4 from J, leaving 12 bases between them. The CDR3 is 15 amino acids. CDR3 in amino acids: CASSQDSGASYGYTF. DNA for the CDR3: TGTGCCAGCAGCCAAGATTCCGGGGCGTCCTATGGCTACACCTTC.

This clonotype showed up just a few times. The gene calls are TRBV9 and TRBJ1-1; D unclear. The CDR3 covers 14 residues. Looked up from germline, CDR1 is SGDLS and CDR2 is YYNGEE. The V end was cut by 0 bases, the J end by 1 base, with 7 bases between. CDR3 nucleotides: TGTGCCAGCAGCGTAGTGAGTGGGAACACTGAAGCTTTCTTT. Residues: CASSVVSGNTEAFF. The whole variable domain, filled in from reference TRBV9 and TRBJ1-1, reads DSGVTQTPKHLITATGQRVTLRCSPRSGDLSVYWYQQSLDQGLQFLIQYYNGEERAKGNILERFSAQQFPDLHSELNLSSLELGDSALYFCASSVVSGNTEAFFGQGTRLTVV.

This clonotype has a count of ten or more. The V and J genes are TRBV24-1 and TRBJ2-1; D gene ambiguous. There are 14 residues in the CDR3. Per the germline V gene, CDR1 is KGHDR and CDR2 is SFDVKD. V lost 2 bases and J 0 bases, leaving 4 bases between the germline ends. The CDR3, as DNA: TGTGCCACCAGTGATTCACCCTCCTACAATGAGCAGTTCTTC. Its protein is CATSDSPSYNEQFF.

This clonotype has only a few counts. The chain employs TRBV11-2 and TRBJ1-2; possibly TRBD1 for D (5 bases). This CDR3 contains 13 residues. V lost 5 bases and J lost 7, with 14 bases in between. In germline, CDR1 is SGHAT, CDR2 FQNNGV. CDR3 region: CASSPGSWIGYTF. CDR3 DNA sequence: TGTGCCAGCAGCCCAGGGAGTTGGATTGGCTACACCTTC. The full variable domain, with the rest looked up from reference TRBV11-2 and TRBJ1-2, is EAGVAQSPRYKIIEKRQSVAFWCNPISGHATLYWYQQILGQGPKLLIQFQNNGVVDDSQLPKDRFSAERLKGVDSTLKIQPAKLEDSAVYLCASSPGSWIGYTFGSGTRLTVV.

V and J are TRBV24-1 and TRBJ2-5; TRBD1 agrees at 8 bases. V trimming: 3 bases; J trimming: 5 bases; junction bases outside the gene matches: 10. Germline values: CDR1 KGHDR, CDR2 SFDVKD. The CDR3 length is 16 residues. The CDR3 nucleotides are TGTGCCACCAGTGATCTGGCAGGGGGCCGCGGGGAGACCCAGTACTTC. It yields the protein CATSDLAGGRGETQYF.

As DNA, the CDR3 is TGTGCCAGCAGCTTTCAATTTGGACGGAACCAAGAGACCCAGTACTTC. As protein: CASSFQFGRNQETQYF. V and J are TRBV7-2 and TRBJ2-5; D not resolved. CDR1 and CDR2 from the germline V gene are SGHTA and FQGNSA. This CDR3 is built from 16 residues. The V end lost 3 bases, the J end lost 0 bases, and 14 bases lay between the germline ends.

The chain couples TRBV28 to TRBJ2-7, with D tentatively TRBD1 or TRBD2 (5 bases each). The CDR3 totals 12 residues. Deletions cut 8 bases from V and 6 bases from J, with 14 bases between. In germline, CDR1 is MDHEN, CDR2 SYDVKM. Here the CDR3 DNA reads TGTGCCAGCCTTACTGCAGGGACCGAGCAGTACTTC. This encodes CASLTAGTEQYF.

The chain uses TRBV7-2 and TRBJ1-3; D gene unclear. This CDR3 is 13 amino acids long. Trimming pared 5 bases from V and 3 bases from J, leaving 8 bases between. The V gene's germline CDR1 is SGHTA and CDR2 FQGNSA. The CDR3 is CASSRQNGNTIYF. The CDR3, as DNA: TGTGCCAGCAGCCGTCAGAATGGAAACACCATATATTTT.

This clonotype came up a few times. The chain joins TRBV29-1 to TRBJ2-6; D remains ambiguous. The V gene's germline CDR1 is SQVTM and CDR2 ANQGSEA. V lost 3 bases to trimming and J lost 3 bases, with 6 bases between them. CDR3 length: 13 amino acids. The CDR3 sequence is CSVDVGGANVLTF. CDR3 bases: TGCAGCGTTGATGTAGGTGGGGCCAACGTCCTGACTTTC. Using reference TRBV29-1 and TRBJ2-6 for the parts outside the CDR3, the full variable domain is SAVISQKPSRDICQRGTSLTIQCQVDSQVTMMFWYRQQPGQSLTLIATANQGSEATYESGFVIDKFPISRPNLTFSTLTVSNMSPEDSSIYLCSVDVGGANVLTFGAGSRLTVL.

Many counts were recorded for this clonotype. CDR3: CASSPGQGVSYTEAFF. The CDR3 region has the DNA TGTGCCAGCAGCCCAGGACAGGGGGTATCGTACACTGAAGCTTTCTTT. The J gene is TRBJ1-1, the V gene TRBV4-2; 10 nucleotides line up with TRBD1. This CDR3 contains 16 residues. Germline V gene lookup returns CDR1 LGHNA and CDR2 YNFKEQ. V was clipped by 4 bases and J by 3 bases; unmatched bases: 8.

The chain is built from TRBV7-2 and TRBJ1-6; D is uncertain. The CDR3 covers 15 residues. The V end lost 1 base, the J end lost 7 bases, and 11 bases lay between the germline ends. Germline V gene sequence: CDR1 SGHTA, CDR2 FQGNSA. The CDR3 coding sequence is TGTGCCAGCAGCTTAGGTTCTGGAACCAATTCACCCCTCCACTTT. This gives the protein CASSLGSGTNSPLHF. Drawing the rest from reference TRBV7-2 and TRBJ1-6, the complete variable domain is GAGVSQSPSNKVTEKGKDVELRCDPISGHTALYWYRQSLGQGLEFLIYFQGNSAPDKSGLPSDRFSAERTGGSVSTLTIQRTQQEDSAVYLCASSLGSGTNSPLHFGNGTRLTVT.

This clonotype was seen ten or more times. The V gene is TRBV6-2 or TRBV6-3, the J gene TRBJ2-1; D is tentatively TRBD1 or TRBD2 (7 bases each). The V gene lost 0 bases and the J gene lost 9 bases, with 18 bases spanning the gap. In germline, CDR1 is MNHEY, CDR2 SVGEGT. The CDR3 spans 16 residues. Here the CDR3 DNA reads TGTGCCAGCAGTTACTCGATATGGGAGGGGGCAAGTGAGCAGTTCTTC. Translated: CASSYSIWEGASEQFF.

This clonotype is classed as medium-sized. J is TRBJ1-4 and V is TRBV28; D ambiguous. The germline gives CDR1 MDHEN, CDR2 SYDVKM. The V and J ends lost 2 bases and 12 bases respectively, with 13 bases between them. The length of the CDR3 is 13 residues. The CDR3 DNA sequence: TGTGCCAGCAGTTTAGAGGTTTGGGGAGAACTGTTTTTT. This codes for CASSLEVWGELFF.

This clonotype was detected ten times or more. The CDR3 DNA is TGTGCCAGCAGCTCCGGACTAGCGGGGCCCGAAACAGATACGCAGTATTTT. This sequence encodes CASSSGLAGPETDTQYF. The chain couples TRBV11-2 to TRBJ2-3, with 12 bases fitting TRBD2. The germline V gene has CDR1 SGHAT and CDR2 FQNNGV. This CDR3 region has 17 residues. J was trimmed by 3 bases and V by 4 bases; bases with no gene match: 8.